In this sample, the clone carrying this TCR beta chain turned up once. This sample stems from a study of control samples from healthy donors and cancer patients. Assay used: immunoSEQ multiplex PCR; TCRdb lists only in-frame clones, some missing. The sample holds 150,000 or so clones; 93% are singletons and the top ten take around 2.5%. The sequence came from a man aged 50 or older in good health. The specimen sequenced was blood.

The CDR3 region is CATSDPTSGVSDTQYF. In nucleotides, the CDR3 is TGTGCCACCAGTGATCCTACTAGCGGGGTTTCAGATACGCAGTATTTT. This chain uses TRBV24-1 with TRBJ2-3, with 10 bases that match TRBD2. This CDR3 is built from 16 residues. Germline V gene data show CDR1 as KGHDR and CDR2 as SFDVKD. V was clipped by 3 bases and J by 4 bases; unmatched bases: 6.